This TCR beta chain derives from a study of OX40 agonist ivuxolimab in advanced cancers. Across the study: People in dose escalation had one of these cancers: hepatocellular carcinoma, melanoma, renal cell or head and neck cancer. One hepatocellular carcinoma and a couple of cutaneous melanoma patients partially responded. The study, taken as a whole, reports: With doses of 0.1 to 3.0 mg/kg, CD4+ and CD8+ blood T cells had undergone clonal expansion by week 6.

The junction had 7 bases not matched to a gene; V was cut back by 0 bases and J by 3 bases. This CDR3 has 18 residues. Germline lookup yields CDR1 ENHRY and CDR2 SYGVKD. The protocol was immunoSEQ multiplex PCR, while the TCRdb copy is restricted to in-frame clones and leaves out a portion. The table has 65,000 to 85,000 clones, about 89% seen once. Autoimmune disease history or systemic immunosuppression disqualified patients. With regard to this clone: The antigen is undetermined.

This clonotype was obtained from an adult with an advanced solid tumor such as melanoma, head and neck, liver or kidney cancer. This sample comprised CD4+ or CD8+ T cells sorted from blood, obtained in a trial of the OX40 agonist ivuxolimab. The genes are TRBV10-3 and TRBJ2-1; 11 bases are shared with TRBD2. The CDR3 sequence: CAISESSSGRISYNEQFF. The DNA for the CDR3 is TGTGCCATCAGTGAGTCGTCTAGCGGGAGGATAAGCTACAATGAGCAGTTCTTC.